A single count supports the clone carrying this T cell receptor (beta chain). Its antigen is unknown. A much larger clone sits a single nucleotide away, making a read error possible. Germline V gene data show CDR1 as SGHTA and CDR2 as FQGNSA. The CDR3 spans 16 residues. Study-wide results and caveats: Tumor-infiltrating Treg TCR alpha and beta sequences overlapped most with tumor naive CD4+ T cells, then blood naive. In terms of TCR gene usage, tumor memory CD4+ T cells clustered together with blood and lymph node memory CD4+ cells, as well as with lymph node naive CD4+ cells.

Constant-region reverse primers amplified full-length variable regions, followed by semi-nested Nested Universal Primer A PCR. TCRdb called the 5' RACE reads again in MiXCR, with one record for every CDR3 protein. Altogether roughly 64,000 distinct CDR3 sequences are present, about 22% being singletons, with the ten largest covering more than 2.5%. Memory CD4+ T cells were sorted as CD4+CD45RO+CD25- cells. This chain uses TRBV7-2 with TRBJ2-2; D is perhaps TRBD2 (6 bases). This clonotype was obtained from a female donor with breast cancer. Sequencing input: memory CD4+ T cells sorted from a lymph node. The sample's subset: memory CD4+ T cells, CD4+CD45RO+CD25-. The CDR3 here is CANSLSGQGNTGELFF. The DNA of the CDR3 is TGTGCCAACAGCTTAAGCGGGCAGGGAAACACCGGGGAGCTGTTTTTT.